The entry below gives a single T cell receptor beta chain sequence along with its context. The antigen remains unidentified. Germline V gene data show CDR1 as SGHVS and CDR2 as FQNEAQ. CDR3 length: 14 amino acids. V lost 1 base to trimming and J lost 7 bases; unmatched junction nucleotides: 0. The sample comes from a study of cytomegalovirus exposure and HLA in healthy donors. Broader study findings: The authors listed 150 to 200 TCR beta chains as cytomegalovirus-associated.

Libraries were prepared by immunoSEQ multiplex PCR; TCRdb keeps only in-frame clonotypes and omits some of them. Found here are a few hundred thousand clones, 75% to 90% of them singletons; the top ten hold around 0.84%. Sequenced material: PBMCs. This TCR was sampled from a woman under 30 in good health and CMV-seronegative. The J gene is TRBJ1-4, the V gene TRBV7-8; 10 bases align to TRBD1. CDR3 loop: CASSLGTGGEKLFF. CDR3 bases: TGTGCCAGCAGCTTAGGGACAGGGGGTGAAAAACTGTTTTTT.